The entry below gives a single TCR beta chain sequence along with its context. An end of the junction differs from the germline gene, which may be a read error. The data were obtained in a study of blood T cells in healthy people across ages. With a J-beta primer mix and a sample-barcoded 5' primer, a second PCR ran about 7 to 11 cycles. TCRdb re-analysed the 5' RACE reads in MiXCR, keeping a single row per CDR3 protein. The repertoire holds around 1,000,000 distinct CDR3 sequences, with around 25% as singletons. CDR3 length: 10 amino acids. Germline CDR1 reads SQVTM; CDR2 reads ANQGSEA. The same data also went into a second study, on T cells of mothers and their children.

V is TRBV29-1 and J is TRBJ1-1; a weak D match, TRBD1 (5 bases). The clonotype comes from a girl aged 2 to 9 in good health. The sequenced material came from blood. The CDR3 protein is CSVGGTEASF. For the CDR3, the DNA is TGCAGCGTGGGGGGGACTGAAGCTTCCTTT.